This TCR beta chain was identified during a study of blood T cell repertoires in COVID-19. Study summary: Collection of acute and convalescent COVID-19 samples took place in the United States, Italy and Spain. T cells, B-cell-depleted T cells, or PBMCs provided the cDNA or gDNA that served as material.

As processed by the authors: How many nucleated cells were present was estimated from reference gene primer amplification. Here immunoSEQ multiplex PCR was the method, and the copy in TCRdb shows in-frame clones only, minus some. V, J and clone size derive from that table, while D and trimming were established from the DNA sequence. The table lists around 190,000 clones, around 79% of them singletons, with around 11% in the top ten. CDR3 length: 15 amino acids. Trimming at V came to 5 bases and at J to 3 bases, leaving 3 bases not matched to a gene. CDR1 KGHSH and CDR2 LQKENI come from the germline V gene. This clone was counted once.

The genes are TRBV18 and TRBJ2-1; 11 bases align to TRBD2. The sequencing sample was made of peripheral blood. This receptor was obtained from a woman between 45 and 60 years old with acute or convalescent COVID-19. CDR3 sequence reads: CASSVGLAGYNEQFF. CDR3 coding DNA: TGTGCCAGCTCAGTCGGACTAGCGGGCTACAATGAGCAGTTCTTC.